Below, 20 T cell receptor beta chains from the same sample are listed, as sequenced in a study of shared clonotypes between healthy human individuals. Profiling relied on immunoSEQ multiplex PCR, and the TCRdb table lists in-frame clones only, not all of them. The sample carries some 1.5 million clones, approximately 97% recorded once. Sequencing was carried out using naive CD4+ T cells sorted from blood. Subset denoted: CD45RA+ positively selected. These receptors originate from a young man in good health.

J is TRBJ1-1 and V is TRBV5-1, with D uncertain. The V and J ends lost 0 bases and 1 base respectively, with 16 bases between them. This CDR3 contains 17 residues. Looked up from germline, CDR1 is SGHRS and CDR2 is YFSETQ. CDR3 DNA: TGCGCCAGCAGCTTGGAAGGTCAGAGTTTCGGGAACACTGAAGCTTTCTTT. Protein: CASSLEGQSFGNTEAFF.

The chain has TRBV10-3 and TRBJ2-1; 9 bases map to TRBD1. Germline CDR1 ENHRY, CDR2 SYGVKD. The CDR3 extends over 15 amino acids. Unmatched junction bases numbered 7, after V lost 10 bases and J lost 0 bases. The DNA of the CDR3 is TGTGCCACCGTCGTACAGGGGGCCTCCTACAATGAGCAGTTCTTC. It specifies CATVVQGASYNEQFF.

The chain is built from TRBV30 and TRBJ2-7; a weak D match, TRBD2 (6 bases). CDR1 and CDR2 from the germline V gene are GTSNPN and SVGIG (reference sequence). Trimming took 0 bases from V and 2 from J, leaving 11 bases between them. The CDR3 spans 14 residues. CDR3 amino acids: CAWSVHGSTYEQYF. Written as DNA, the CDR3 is TGTGCCTGGAGTGTACACGGGAGCACCTACGAGCAGTACTTC.

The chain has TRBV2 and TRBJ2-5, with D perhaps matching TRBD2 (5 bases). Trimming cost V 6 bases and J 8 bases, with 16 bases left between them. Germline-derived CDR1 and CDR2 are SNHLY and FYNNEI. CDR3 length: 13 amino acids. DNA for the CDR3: TGTGCCAGCAGAGGACCCTTGAGACTAACCCAGTACTTC. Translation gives CASRGPLRLTQYF. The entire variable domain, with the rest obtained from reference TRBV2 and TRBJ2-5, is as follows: EPEVTQTPSHQVTQMGQEVILRCVPISNHLYFYWYRQILGQKVEFLVSFYNNEISEKSEIFDDQFSVERPDGSNFTLKIRSTKLEDSAMYFCASRGPLRLTQYFGPGTRLLVL.

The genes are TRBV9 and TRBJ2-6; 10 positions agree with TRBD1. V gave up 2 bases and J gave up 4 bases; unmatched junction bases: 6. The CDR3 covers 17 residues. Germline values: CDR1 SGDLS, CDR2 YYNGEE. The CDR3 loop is CASSVGQGTSGANVLTF. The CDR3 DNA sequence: TGTGCCAGCAGCGTGGGACAGGGGACTTCGGGGGCCAACGTCCTGACTTTC.

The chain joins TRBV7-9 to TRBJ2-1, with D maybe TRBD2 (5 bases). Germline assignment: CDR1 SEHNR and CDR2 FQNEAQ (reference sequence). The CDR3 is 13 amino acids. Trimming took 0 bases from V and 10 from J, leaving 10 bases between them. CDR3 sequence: CASSLAARGEQFF. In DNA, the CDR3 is TGTGCCAGCAGCTTAGCTGCTCGAGGGGAGCAGTTCTTC.

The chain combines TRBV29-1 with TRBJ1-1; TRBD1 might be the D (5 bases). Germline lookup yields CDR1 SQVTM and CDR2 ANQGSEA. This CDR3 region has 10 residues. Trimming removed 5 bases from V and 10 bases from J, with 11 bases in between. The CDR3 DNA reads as TGCAGCGTTTACGGGGGTAGAGCTTTCTTT. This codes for CSVYGGRAFF.

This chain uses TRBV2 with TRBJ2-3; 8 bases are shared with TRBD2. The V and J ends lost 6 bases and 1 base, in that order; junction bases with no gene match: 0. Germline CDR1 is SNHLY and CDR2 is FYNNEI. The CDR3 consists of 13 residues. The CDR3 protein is CASRLAGTDTQYF. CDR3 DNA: TGTGCCAGCAGACTAGCGGGCACAGATACGCAGTATTTT.

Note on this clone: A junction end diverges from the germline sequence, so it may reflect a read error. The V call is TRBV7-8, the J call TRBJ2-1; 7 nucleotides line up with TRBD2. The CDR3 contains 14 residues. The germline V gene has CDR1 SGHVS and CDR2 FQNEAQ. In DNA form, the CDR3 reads TGTGCCAGCAGCTTTGAGGGAGGGTACAGTGAGCAGTTCTTC. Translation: CASSFEGGYSEQFF.

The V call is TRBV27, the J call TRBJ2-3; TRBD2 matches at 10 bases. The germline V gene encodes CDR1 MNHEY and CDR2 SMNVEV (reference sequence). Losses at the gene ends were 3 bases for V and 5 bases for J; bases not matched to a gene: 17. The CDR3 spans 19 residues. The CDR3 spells CASSFLPRMLAGAIDTQYF. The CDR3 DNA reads TGTGCCAGCAGTTTCCTCCCTCGAATGCTAGCGGGAGCGATAGATACGCAGTATTTT.

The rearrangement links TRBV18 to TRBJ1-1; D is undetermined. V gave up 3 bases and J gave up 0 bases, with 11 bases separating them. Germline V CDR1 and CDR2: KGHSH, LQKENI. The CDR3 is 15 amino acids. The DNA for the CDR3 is TGTGCCAGCTCACCTCATCGAGAGGTGAACACTGAAGCTTTCTTT. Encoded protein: CASSPHREVNTEAFF.

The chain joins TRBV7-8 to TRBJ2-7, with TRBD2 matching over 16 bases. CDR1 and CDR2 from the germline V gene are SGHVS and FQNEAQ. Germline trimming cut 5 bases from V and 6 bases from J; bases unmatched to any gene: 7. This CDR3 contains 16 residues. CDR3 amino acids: CASSPGLAGGRVEQYF. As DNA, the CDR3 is TGTGCCAGCAGCCCGGGACTAGCGGGAGGGCGGGTCGAGCAGTACTTC.

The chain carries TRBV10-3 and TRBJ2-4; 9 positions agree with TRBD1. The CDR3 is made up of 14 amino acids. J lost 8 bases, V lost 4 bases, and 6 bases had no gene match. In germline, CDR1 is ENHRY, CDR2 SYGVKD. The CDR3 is CAISGDRVSDIQYF. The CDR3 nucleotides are TGTGCCATCAGTGGGGACAGGGTATCGGACATTCAGTACTTC.

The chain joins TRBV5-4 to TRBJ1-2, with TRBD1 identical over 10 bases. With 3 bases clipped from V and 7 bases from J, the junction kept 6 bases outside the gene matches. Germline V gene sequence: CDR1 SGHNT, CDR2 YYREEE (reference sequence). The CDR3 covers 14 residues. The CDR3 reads CASSSRQGAVGYTF. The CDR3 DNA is TGTGCCAGCAGCTCGAGACAGGGGGCGGTTGGCTACACCTTC.

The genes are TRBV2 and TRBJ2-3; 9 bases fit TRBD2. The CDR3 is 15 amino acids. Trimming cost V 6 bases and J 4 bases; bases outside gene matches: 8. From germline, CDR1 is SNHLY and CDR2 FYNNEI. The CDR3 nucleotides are TGTGCCAGCAGGAAATTAGCGGGAGTGTCAGATACGCAGTATTTT. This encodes CASRKLAGVSDTQYF.

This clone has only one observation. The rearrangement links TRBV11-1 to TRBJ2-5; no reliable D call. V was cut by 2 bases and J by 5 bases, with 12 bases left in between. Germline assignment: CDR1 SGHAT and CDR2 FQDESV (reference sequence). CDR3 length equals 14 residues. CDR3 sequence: CASSLSNPRETQYF. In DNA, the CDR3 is TGTGCCAGCAGCTTAAGTAATCCGCGGGAGACCCAGTACTTC. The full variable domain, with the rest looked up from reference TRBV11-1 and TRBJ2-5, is EAEVAQSPRYKITEKSQAVAFWCDPISGHATLYWYRQILGQGPELLVQFQDESVVDDSQLPKDRFSAERLKGVDSTLKIQPAELGDSAMYLCASSLSNPRETQYFGPGTRLLVL.

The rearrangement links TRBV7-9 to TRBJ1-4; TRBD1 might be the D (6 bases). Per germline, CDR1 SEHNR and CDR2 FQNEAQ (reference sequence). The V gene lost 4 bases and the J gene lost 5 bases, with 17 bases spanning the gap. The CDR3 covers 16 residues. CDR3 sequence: CASSSQLQGLNEKLFF. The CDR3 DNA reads TGTGCCAGCAGCTCCCAATTACAGGGACTGAATGAAAAACTGTTTTTT.

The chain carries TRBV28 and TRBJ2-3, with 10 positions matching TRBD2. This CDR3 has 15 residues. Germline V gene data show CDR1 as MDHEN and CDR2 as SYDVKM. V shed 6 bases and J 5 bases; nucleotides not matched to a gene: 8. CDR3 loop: CASRASGRGGDTQYF. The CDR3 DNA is TGTGCCAGCAGGGCTAGCGGGAGAGGCGGAGATACGCAGTATTTT.

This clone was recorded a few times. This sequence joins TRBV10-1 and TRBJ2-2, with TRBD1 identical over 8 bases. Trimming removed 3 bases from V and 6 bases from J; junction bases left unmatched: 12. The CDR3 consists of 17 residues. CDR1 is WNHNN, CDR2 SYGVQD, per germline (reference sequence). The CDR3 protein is CASSDPGGTGVAGELFF. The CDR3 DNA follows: TGCGCCAGCAGTGACCCCGGCGGGACAGGCGTCGCCGGGGAGCTGTTTTTT.

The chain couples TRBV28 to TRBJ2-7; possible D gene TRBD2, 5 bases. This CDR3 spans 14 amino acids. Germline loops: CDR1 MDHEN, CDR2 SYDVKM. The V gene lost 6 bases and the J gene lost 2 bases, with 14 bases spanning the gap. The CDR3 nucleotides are TGTGCCAGCAGGGGAAGCGGAGAAACCTACGAGCAGTACTTC. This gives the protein CASRGSGETYEQYF.